This T cell receptor (beta chain) was sequenced for a study of regulatory T cells in long-lasting Graves disease. Described time point: newly diagnosed GD, antithyroid drugs for less than 3 months. PBMC-extracted RNA yielded the TCR library. Construction of TCR beta libraries relied on iRepertoire HTBI primers and on Arm-PCR targeting CDR3 regions. TCRdb processed the multiplex PCR reads anew with MiXCR; each CDR3 protein has one entry. The table shows about 430,000 distinct CDR3 sequences, with over 12% occurring only once. These same data were also listed under a study on T cells in Graves' hyperthyroidism and ophthalmopathy.

Sequencing was performed on peripheral blood mononuclear cells (PBMCs), taken at new diagnosis, from a patient treated with antithyroid drugs. The receptor comes from a woman aged 40 to 49 with Graves disease.

In nucleotides, the CDR3 is TGCGCCAGCAGCCAAGATAGGGGCGGTTACTGTGGCTACACCTTC. This gives the protein CASSQDRGGYCGYTF. V usage is TRBV4-1 and J usage is TRBJ1-2; D possibly corresponds to TRBD1 (5 bases). This CDR3 spans 15 amino acids. Trimming took 0 bases from V and 7 from J, leaving 15 bases between them. Per the germline V gene, CDR1 is MGHRA and CDR2 is YSYEKL.